This T cell receptor (beta chain) was recovered during a study of CD8 T cells in Susac syndrome. The CDR3 is made up of 15 amino acids. V shed 3 bases and J shed 0 bases, with 11 bases lying between them. Per the germline V gene, CDR1 is LGHDT and CDR2 is YNNKEL (reference sequence). Peripheral blood CD8+ and CD4+ T cells were profiled by TCR beta sequencing. The RNA input was roughly 0.45 to 1 ug, and it was reverse transcribed with random hexamers. From the immunoSEQ multiplex PCR reads, TCRdb called clonotypes with MiXCR, one entry per CDR3 protein. This repertoire shows 150,000 to 200,000 distinct CDR3 sequences, around 94% found once; its top ten account for 0.11% to 0.15%.

The chain recombines TRBV3-1 with TRBJ1-2; no clear D. This clonotype was sampled from a human donor in good health. The source material was CD4+ T cells from PBMCs. The CDR3 loop is CASSHAGGTNYGYTF. CDR3 sequence (DNA): TGTGCCAGCAGCCACGCCGGCGGGACTAACTATGGCTACACCTTC.